The 15 T cell receptor beta chains given below trace back to one sample, sequenced in a study of shared clonotypes between healthy human individuals (dated by TCRdb to the early 2020s). The method behind the library was the immunoSEQ multiplex PCR assay. Here the immuneACCESS table is served through TCRdb, limited to in-frame sequences with V and J called. Missing clones are a known gap in these copies; in checked studies unresolved V genes cover under half, and the rest lacks a known reason. For this sample there are under 350,000 clones; around 87% appear just once. The ten largest clones capture 16% of the sample. The sample was memory CD8+ T cells sorted from blood. What the cell subset or site label conveys for this sample: CD45RO+ cells pooled with CCR7-negative TemRA cells. Every receptor here comes from a young man in good health.

The sample holds one count of this clone. The V call is TRBV7-2, the J call TRBJ2-1; weak D call: TRBD2 (5 bases). The CDR3 totals 16 residues. Germline CDR1 is SGHTA and CDR2 is FQGNSA. V dropped 4 bases and J dropped 3 bases, with 16 bases sitting between them. The CDR3 is CASSSLTSGGYNEQFF. In DNA, the CDR3 is TGTGCCAGCAGCTCCCTAACTAGTGGCGGCTACAATGAGCAGTTCTTC.

The chain recombines TRBV27 with TRBJ1-4; a weak D match, TRBD1 (5 bases). The CDR3 spans 12 residues. The V end lost 5 bases, the J end lost 8 bases, and 9 bases lay between the germline ends. The germline CDR1 and CDR2 sequences are MNHEY and SMNVEV (reference sequence). The CDR3 DNA sequence: TGTGCCAGCAGTCCCGGGGGGGAAAAACTGTTTTTT. It yields the protein CASSPGGEKLFF.

The V gene is TRBV27, the J gene TRBJ2-7, with 7 bases lining up with TRBD2. This CDR3 region has 13 residues. Losses at the gene ends were 5 bases for V and 6 bases for J; bases not matched to a gene: 7. Germline CDR1 is MNHEY and CDR2 is SMNVEV (reference sequence). In DNA, the CDR3 is TGTGCCAGCAGTATAGGGACTATCTCCGAGCAGTACTTC. Residues: CASSIGTISEQYF.

The gene calls are TRBV7-9 and TRBJ1-5, with D perhaps TRBD1 (5 bases). The CDR3 is 13 amino acids. V was clipped by 6 bases and J by 5 bases, with 11 bases between them. CDR1 and CDR2 (germline): SEHNR, FQNEAQ (reference sequence). CDR3 sequence reads: CASSSDNYQPQHF. In DNA form, the CDR3 reads TGTGCCAGCAGTTCGGACAATTATCAGCCCCAGCATTTT.

This clone was observed a single time. This chain links TRBV4-1 with TRBJ2-5, with 8 bases aligning to TRBD1. J lost 4 bases, V lost 1 base, and 8 bases had no gene match. Germline values: CDR1 MGHRA, CDR2 YSYEKL. The CDR3 spans 16 residues. The CDR3 nucleotides read TGCGCCAGCAGCCAAGTAAGGGGGACAGGCGGAGAGACCCAGTACTTC. Amino acid sequence: CASSQVRGTGGETQYF.

The chain is built from TRBV19 and TRBJ2-3; 7 bases line up with TRBD2. There are 18 residues in the CDR3. Germline assignment: CDR1 LNHDA and CDR2 SQIVND (reference sequence). After removal of 6 bases from V and 3 bases from J, the junction contained 18 bases not matched to a gene. The CDR3 region has the DNA TGTGCCAGTAGCACAACACGTGCGGGGGTCTACGGGACAGATACGCAGTATTTT. Protein: CASSTTRAGVYGTDTQYF.

The chain combines TRBV13 with TRBJ1-1; no clear D. CDR3 length: 14 amino acids. The ends were cut back, 1 base at V and 3 bases at J, with 9 bases in the middle. CDR1 PRHDT and CDR2 FYEKMQ come from the germline V gene (reference sequence). The CDR3: CASSLVPHYTEAFF. In DNA, the CDR3 is TGTGCCAGCAGCTTAGTGCCACATTACACTGAAGCTTTCTTT.

This chain links TRBV11-3 with TRBJ2-1; TRBD1 agrees at 10 bases. CDR3 length: 16 residues. CDR1 and CDR2 from the germline V gene are SGHNT and YENEEA. V shed 2 bases and J 4 bases; nucleotides not matched to a gene: 5. The CDR3 DNA sequence: TGTGCCAGCAGCTTACTTAAGGACAGGGGGTACAATGAGCAGTTCTTC. It specifies CASSLLKDRGYNEQFF.

The genes are TRBV4-1 and TRBJ2-2; 8 positions match TRBD2. The CDR3 sequence is 15 residues long. Germline V gives CDR1 MGHRA, CDR2 YSYEKL. Trimming took 4 bases from V and 6 from J; bases not matched to a gene: 7. The CDR3, as DNA: TGCGCCAGCAGCCTTAGCAGCGGGAGTGCCGGGGAGCTGTTTTTT. Residues: CASSLSSGSAGELFF.

The chain joins TRBV13 to TRBJ1-1; a possible D gene is TRBD1 (5 bases). Between the trimmed V and J ends, which lost 6 bases and 6 bases, there was a span of 11 bases. This CDR3 has 12 residues. CDR1 is PRHDT, CDR2 FYEKMQ, per germline (reference sequence). This chain's CDR3 is CASRKGPAEAFF. CDR3 nucleotide sequence: TGTGCCAGCAGAAAGGGGCCAGCTGAAGCTTTCTTT.

J is TRBJ2-5 and V is TRBV5-1, with 8 bases that match TRBD1. Unmatched junction bases numbered 10, after V lost 0 bases and J lost 3 bases. The germline V gene has CDR1 SGHRS and CDR2 YFSETQ. CDR3 size: 17 residues. In nucleotides, the CDR3 is TGCGCCAGCAGCTTGGACCCGACAGGGGCCGTTGAAGAGACCCAGTACTTC. Protein sequence: CASSLDPTGAVEETQYF.

The chain joins TRBV6-5 to TRBJ2-1; 8 nucleotides align to TRBD2. Germline V gene data show CDR1 as MNHEY and CDR2 as SVGAGI. V shed 0 bases and J 7 bases; nucleotides not matched to a gene: 5. The CDR3 covers 15 residues. CDR3 in amino acids: CASSYSLAGRNEQFF. The CDR3 DNA reads as TGTGCCAGCAGTTACTCTTTAGCGGGAAGGAATGAGCAGTTCTTC.

This chain joins TRBV6-6 and TRBJ2-3; D unresolved. The V gene lost 2 bases and the J gene lost 1 base, with 13 bases spanning the gap. The CDR3 is 16 residues long. Germline-derived CDR1 and CDR2 are MNHNY and SVGAGI (reference sequence). CDR3 nucleotides: TGTGCCAGCAGTTACGTTAGAACCGGAGGCACAGATACGCAGTATTTT. Its protein product is CASSYVRTGGTDTQYF.

This chain connects TRBV13 to TRBJ1-1; the D gene is possibly TRBD1 (5 bases). The CDR3 is made up of 15 amino acids. Deletions cut 2 bases from V and 1 base from J, with 11 bases between. Germline CDR1 and CDR2: PRHDT and FYEKMQ (reference sequence). CDR3 coding DNA: TGTGCCAGCAGCTTAAGTATGGGGCGGAACACTGAAGCTTTCTTT. Translating gives CASSLSMGRNTEAFF.

V usage is TRBV9 and J usage is TRBJ2-1; TRBD2 might be the D (6 bases). V gave up 0 bases and J gave up 8 bases, with 18 bases separating them. The CDR3 sequence is 16 residues long. Germline V gene sequence: CDR1 SGDLS, CDR2 YYNGEE. The CDR3 reads CASSVDPGGGSDEQFF. The CDR3 DNA reads TGTGCCAGCAGCGTAGATCCCGGGGGTGGATCGGATGAGCAGTTCTTC. The whole variable domain, filled in from reference TRBV9 and TRBJ2-1, reads DSGVTQTPKHLITATGQRVTLRCSPRSGDLSVYWYQQSLDQGLQFLIQYYNGEERAKGNILERFSAQQFPDLHSELNLSSLELGDSALYFCASSVDPGGGSDEQFFGPGTRLTVL.